Listed below are T cell receptor beta chains from one sample, sequenced in a study of neurological immune-mediated disorders. One entry per CDR3 protein, called by TCRdb with MiXCR from the 5' RACE reads. This sample yields about 40,000 distinct CDR3 sequences, of which 14% are seen a single time; approximately 3.5% belongs to the top ten. Input material: CD4+ T cells from blood. The receptors were gathered from an older woman with HTLV-1-associated myelopathy (HAM/TSP). Each CDR3 is given with its conserved first and last residue. A D gene is named only where the DNA matches it firmly. Where a row states a size, it is once, few, many or the class of an expanded clone; other rows omit it.

cdr3_aa,cdr3_nt,v_call,j_call,clone_size,d_call
CSANFAPYEQYF,TGCAGTGCTAATTTCGCCCCGTACGAGCAGTACTTC,TRBV20-1,TRBJ2-7,.,.
CASSFRRDTEAFF,TGTGCCAGCAGTTTTAGGAGAGACACTGAAGCTTTCTTT,TRBV12-3/TRBV12-4,TRBJ1-1,many,.
CAIQRSGNTDTQYF,TGTGCCATACAACGAAGCGGGAACACAGATACGCAGTATTTT,TRBV7-9,TRBJ2-3,many,TRBD2
CASSHGGRTDTQYF,TGTGCCAGCAGCCATGGCGGACGCACAGATACGCAGTATTTT,TRBV3-1,TRBJ2-3,many,.
CASSLWGELSNQPQHF,TGTGCCAGCAGCTTATGGGGGGAATTGAGCAATCAGCCCCAGCATTTT,TRBV7-2,TRBJ1-5,many,.
CASRQPEPGQGHTGELFF,TGTGCCAGCAGACAACCCGAACCGGGACAGGGCCACACCGGGGAGCTGTTTTTT,TRBV7-9,TRBJ2-2,many,TRBD1
CASSHRTSGGSTDTQYF,TGTGCCAGCAGCCACAGGACTAGCGGGGGCAGCACAGATACGCAGTATTTT,TRBV5-6,TRBJ2-3,many,TRBD2
CASSFDGTGGLEQFF,TGTGCCAGCAGCTTTGACGGGACAGGGGGTTTGGAGCAGTTCTTC,TRBV11-2,TRBJ2-1,many,TRBD1
CASSLGLGANTGELFF,TGCGCCAGCAGCTTGGGGCTTGGGGCTAACACCGGGGAGCTGTTTTTT,TRBV5-1,TRBJ2-2,.,.
CSARRLASTDTQYF,TGCAGTGCTAGACGTCTAGCCAGCACAGATACGCAGTATTTT,TRBV20-1,TRBJ2-3,many,.
CSARALQGSNEKLFF,TGCAGTGCTAGAGCCCTCCAGGGATCGAATGAAAAACTGTTTTTT,TRBV20-1,TRBJ1-4,many,.
CASSPRTGFGTQYF,TGTGCCAGCAGCCCAAGGACAGGGTTCGGGACCCAGTACTTC,TRBV3-1,TRBJ2-5,many,TRBD1
CASSRGGRNEKLFF,TGCGCCAGCAGCCGAGGGGGGAGGAATGAAAAACTGTTTTTT,TRBV4-1,TRBJ1-4,many,.
CSAALSGQPYEQYF,TGCAGTGCTGCGCTTAGCGGGCAACCCTACGAGCAGTACTTC,TRBV20-1,TRBJ2-7,many,TRBD2
CASSPPGRPYGYTF,TGTGCCAGCTCACCACCAGGGCGCCCCTATGGCTACACCTTC,TRBV18,TRBJ1-2,many,.
CASSRPETGDEKLFF,TGCGCCAGCAGCAGGCCCGAGACAGGGGATGAAAAACTGTTTTTT,TRBV5-1,TRBJ1-4,many,TRBD1
CASSFEGGRNTGELFF,TGTGCCAGCAGCTTCGAAGGGGGCCGGAACACCGGGGAGCTGTTTTTT,TRBV5-5,TRBJ2-2,many,TRBD1
CSAQQGGTEAFF,TGCAGTGCTCAACAGGGTGGGACTGAAGCTTTCTTT,TRBV20-1,TRBJ1-1,many,.
CASSLGGTGLSYGYTF,TGTGCCAGCAGCCTAGGAGGGACAGGGCTATCCTATGGCTACACCTTC,TRBV9,TRBJ1-2,many,TRBD1
CASSTGQGGADTQYF,TGCGCCAGCAGCACCGGACAGGGCGGGGCAGATACGCAGTATTTT,TRBV5-1,TRBJ2-3,once,TRBD1
CASSEGSNEKLFF,TGTGCCAGCAGTGAGGGTAGTAATGAAAAACTGTTTTTT,TRBV2,TRBJ1-4,many,.
CAWSGGGWTEAFF,TGTGCCTGGTCGGGGGGCGGCTGGACTGAAGCTTTCTTT,TRBV30,TRBJ1-1,.,.
CASSSIAGVNTGELFF,TGCGCCAGCAGCTCCATAGCGGGGGTGAACACCGGGGAGCTGTTTTTT,TRBV5-1,TRBJ2-2,many,TRBD2
CASSLGQDSEQFF,TGTGCCAGCAGCTTAGGCCAGGACAGTGAGCAGTTCTTC,TRBV7-9,TRBJ2-1,few,.
CASSQDLWSTTDTQYF,TGTGCCAGCAGCCAAGATCTGTGGTCGACAACAGATACGCAGTATTTT,TRBV4-2,TRBJ2-3,many,.
CSASDRGGYTF,TGCAGTGCGTCGGACAGGGGGGGCTACACCTTC,TRBV20-1,TRBJ1-2,many,TRBD1
CASSYSPGIGGTWYNEQFF,TGTGCCAGCAGTTACTCGCCCGGGATCGGGGGGACTTGGTACAATGAGCAGTTCTTC,TRBV6-5,TRBJ2-1,many,TRBD2
CASRLSGTSDTQYF,TGTGCCAGCAGATTAAGCGGGACCTCAGATACGCAGTATTTT,TRBV7-2,TRBJ2-3,many,TRBD2
CSARFSTGGNSPLHF,TGCAGTGCTAGATTCTCCACTGGGGGAAATTCACCCCTCCACTTT,TRBV20-1,TRBJ1-6,many,.
CSANPGLAGGSSSYEQYF,TGCAGTGCTAACCCGGGACTAGCGGGGGGCTCAAGCTCCTACGAGCAGTACTTC,TRBV20-1,TRBJ2-7,many,TRBD2
CSARDWDQDGYTF,TGCAGTGCTAGAGACTGGGACCAGGATGGCTACACCTTC,TRBV20-1,TRBJ1-2,many,.
CASSPRSTMNTEAFF,TGTGCCAGCAGCCCCCGATCGACAATGAACACTGAAGCTTTCTTT,TRBV9,TRBJ1-1,many,.
CASSQVTYTEAFF,TGTGCCAGCAGCCAAGTGACCTACACTGAAGCTTTCTTT,TRBV3-1,TRBJ1-1,many,.
CASSLLSPNTGELFF,TGCGCCAGCAGCTTGTTGAGTCCGAACACCGGGGAGCTGTTTTTT,TRBV5-1,TRBJ2-2,many,.
CASSLHAQGFSYEQYF,TGTGCCAGCAGTTTACATGCACAGGGGTTTTCCTACGAGCAGTACTTC,TRBV12-3/TRBV12-4,TRBJ2-7,many,TRBD1
CSVQVGGYEQYF,TGCAGCGTCCAAGTCGGGGGTTACGAGCAGTACTTC,TRBV29-1,TRBJ2-7,many,.
CSAYFRQGAEAFF,TGCAGTGCTTATTTTCGACAGGGGGCTGAAGCTTTCTTT,TRBV20-1,TRBJ1-1,many,TRBD1
CSVEGDRPRANQPQHF,TGCAGCGTTGAGGGGGACAGACCCAGGGCAAATCAGCCCCAGCATTTT,TRBV29-1,TRBJ1-5,many,TRBD1
CSAREETRPREQYF,TGCAGTGCTAGAGAAGAGACCCGTCCTCGCGAGCAGTACTTC,TRBV20-1,TRBJ2-7,many,.
CSASPLAGGPNEQFF,TGCAGTGCTTCGCCCTTAGCGGGGGGGCCTAATGAGCAGTTCTTC,TRBV20-1,TRBJ2-1,many,TRBD2